What follows is one TCR beta chain and its context. Its antigen remains unidentified. The CDR3 is 18 amino acids. The trim removed 4 bases at V and 0 bases at J, leaving 8 bases unmatched. The germline V gene has CDR1 SGHNT and CDR2 YYREEE (reference sequence). Treatment reported: around 19 received Ad26.COV2.S at low or high dose, single or two shots; roughly five received placebo; per-sample allocation not given. The samples were gathered on day 63 after the first injection of vaccine or placebo. An Ad26 vector expressing Wuhan-strain SARS-CoV-2 spike constituted the vaccine. This record belongs to a study of Ad26.COV2.S vaccination and SARS-CoV-2 variants. Notes on the study in general: Researchers cautioned that TCR breadth and depth analyses may have underestimated total T cell responses.

The protocol was immunoSEQ multiplex PCR, while the TCRdb copy is restricted to in-frame clones and leaves out a portion. In the table there are 510,000 or so clones, approximately 88% of which are singletons. This sample comprised peripheral blood, obtained in a trial of Ad26.COV2.S vaccine versus placebo. The chain combines TRBV5-4 with TRBJ2-3, with 13 nucleotides matching TRBD2. The origin of this receptor is a person aged 18-60 years who received the Ad26.COV2.S COVID-19 vaccine or a placebo. This chain's CDR3 is CASSRVGLAGSSTDTQYF. CDR3 coding DNA: TGTGCCAGCAGCCGGGTGGGACTAGCGGGGTCTAGCACAGATACGCAGTATTTT.